These T cell receptor beta chains were read from a single sample in a study of identifying expanded T cells in peripheral blood. Assay used: immunoSEQ multiplex PCR; TCRdb lists only in-frame clones, some missing. The data show approximately 85,000 clones, more than 70% seen once. The sequenced material came from blood. The receptors derive from a person between 18 and 75 years old in good health. CDR3s include the opening cysteine and the closing phenylalanine or tryptophan. The D gene is left open where the match is weak. A row's size may be missing; if present it is once, few, many or a size class.

CASSSGRGENTEAFF,TGTGCCAGCAGCTCAGGGCGGGGGGAGAACACTGAAGCTTTCTTT,-,-,TRBV5-5,TRBJ1-1
CSVAPSGSSGANVLTF,TGCAGCGTTGCACCCTCCGGTTCCTCTGGGGCCAACGTCCTGACTTTC,-,-,TRBV29-1,TRBJ2-6
CASSLVADTYYTF,TGCGCCAGCAGCTTGGTCGCGGACACCTACTACACCTTC,-,-,TRBV5-1,TRBJ1-2
CASSPNSGEQETQYF,TGTGCCAGCTCACCTAATAGCGGGGAGCAAGAGACCCAGTACTTC,-,TRBD2,TRBV18,TRBJ2-5
CASRYLDAGEYGYTF,TGTGCCAGCCGCTACCTTGACGCGGGCGAATATGGCTACACCTTC,once,-,TRBV27,TRBJ1-2
CASSLVGAWASNIQYF,TGTGCCAGCAGTTTGGTAGGGGCATGGGCCTCAAACATTCAGTACTTC,-,-,TRBV28,TRBJ2-4
CASSYGTNTEAFF,TGTGCCAGCAGCTATGGGACGAACACTGAAGCTTTCTTT,-,-,TRBV9,TRBJ1-1
CAGPNDRAGGYTF,TGTGCCGGGCCCAACGACAGGGCGGGAGGCTACACCTTC,-,TRBD1,TRBV30,TRBJ1-2
CASSSEGGVTEAFF,TGTGCCAGCAGCTCTGAAGGGGGAGTGACTGAAGCTTTCTTT,-,-,TRBV7-2,TRBJ1-1
CASSEFDEQFF,TGTGCCAGCAGTGAATTCGATGAGCAGTTCTTC,-,-,TRBV2,TRBJ2-1
CASSPMGQGAGVSGNTIYF,TGTGCCAGCTCACCAATGGGACAGGGGGCCGGAGTATCTGGAAACACCATATATTTT,-,TRBD1,TRBV18,TRBJ1-3
CASSLAGRGYNSPLHF,TGTGCCAGCAGCTTAGCGGGACGGGGGTATAATTCACCCCTCCACTTT,-,-,TRBV7-2,TRBJ1-6
CSVVAGSYEQYF,TGCAGCGTTGTCGCGGGGAGCTACGAGCAGTACTTC,-,-,TRBV29-1,TRBJ2-7
CASSLEHRYTGELFF,TGTGCCAGCAGCTTAGAGCACCGATACACCGGGGAGCTGTTTTTT,-,-,TRBV7-6,TRBJ2-2
CASSLGRADEKLFF,TGTGCCAGCAGCTTGGGCAGGGCCGACGAAAAACTGTTTTTT,-,-,TRBV5-6,TRBJ1-4
CASSQVSEGPLGYTF,TGCGCCAGCAGCCAAGTTAGTGAGGGGCCCTTGGGCTACACCTTC,-,-,TRBV4-3,TRBJ1-2
CASSDTPSGIYGYTF,TGTGCCAGCAGTGATACCCCCTCAGGGATCTATGGCTACACCTTC,-,-,TRBV6-1,TRBJ1-2
CASSQSVGKMNTEAFF,TGCGCCAGCAGCCAATCGGTGGGCAAAATGAACACTGAAGCTTTCTTT,-,-,TRBV4-3,TRBJ1-1
CASSRGTGGLYEQYF,TGCGCCAGCAGCCGCGGGACAGGGGGTTTGTACGAGCAGTACTTC,-,TRBD1,TRBV5-1,TRBJ2-7
CASSGVGTGGAFGRDTIYF,TGTGCCAGCAGCGGAGTGGGGACAGGGGGCGCGTTCGGACGGGACACCATATATTTT,once,TRBD1,TRBV11-2,TRBJ1-3
CSARAWETQYF,TGCAGTGCCCGGGCCTGGGAGACCCAGTACTTC,-,-,TRBV20-1,TRBJ2-5
CASSQEGAGGRYEQFF,TGTGCCAGCAGCCAAGAAGGAGCGGGGGGGAGGTATGAGCAGTTCTTC,-,TRBD2,TRBV4-2,TRBJ2-1
CASSLDSLTSNYGYTF,TGCGCCAGCAGCTTGGACAGCCTGACCTCTAACTATGGCTACACCTTC,-,-,TRBV5-1,TRBJ1-2
CASSWDSLAGQPQHF,TGTGCCAGCAGTTGGGACAGTCTAGCGGGGCAGCCCCAGCATTTT,-,TRBD1,TRBV27,TRBJ1-5